These 26 T cell receptor beta chains came from one sample sequenced in a study of CD8+CD57+ T cells in acquired aplastic anemia. Previously, flow cytometry had revealed CD8+CD57+ cell expansion in the patients chosen for sequencing. Genomic DNA acted as the template from which TCR beta VDJ combination and CDR3 sequence profiling were carried out. In TCRdb, the reads were re-called with MiXCR into one record per CDR3 protein. The table includes 450,000 to 550,000 distinct CDR3 sequences, more than 25% detected once. Sequencing used sorted CD4+, CD8+, or CD8+CD57+ T cells (not recorded which) from PBMCs. Receptors originate from a human donor with aplastic anemia.

This clonotype was recorded at least ten times. Written as DNA, the CDR3 is TGTGCCTCCGGGCAGGGGCTCAGCTCTGGAAACACCATATATTTT. This codes for CASGQGLSSGNTIYF. The chain joins TRBV19 to TRBJ1-3, with D possibly matching TRBD1 (6 bases). This CDR3 region has 15 residues. Germline CDR1 LNHDA, CDR2 SQIVND (reference sequence). Trimming stripped 11 bases from V and 0 bases from J, with 17 bases between.

The V call is TRBV15, the J call TRBJ1-2; 7 bases match TRBD1. Germline V gene sequence: CDR1 LNHNV, CDR2 YYDKDF (reference sequence). Germline trimming cut 1 base from V and 6 bases from J; bases unmatched to any gene: 8. CDR3 size: 15 residues. The DNA for the CDR3 is TGTGCCACCAGCAGAGTATCGACAGGGAGCGATGGCTACACCTTC. Its translation is CATSRVSTGSDGYTF. The full variable domain, its missing parts supplied by reference TRBV15 and TRBJ1-2, is DAMVIQNPRYQVTQFGKPVTLSCSQTLNHNVMYWYQQKSSQAPKLLFHYYDKDFNNEADTPDNFQSRRPNTSFCFLDIRSPGLGDTAMYLCATSRVSTGSDGYTFGSGTRLTVV.

This clonotype was seen more than once but under ten times. The chain carries TRBV3-1 and TRBJ1-6; D is unclear. The CDR3 is 14 residues long. Deletions cut 4 bases from V and 10 bases from J, with 14 bases between. Germline V CDR1 and CDR2: LGHDT, YNNKEL (reference sequence). The CDR3 loop reads CASSRAGRESPLHF. The DNA of the CDR3 is TGTGCCAGCAGCCGCGCCGGAAGAGAGTCACCCCTCCACTTT.

As concerns this clonotype: This may arise from a read error, as a much more abundant clone is one base away. This chain joins TRBV9 and TRBJ1-5, with 8 positions matching TRBD1. Germline lookup yields CDR1 SGDLS and CDR2 YYNGEE. The CDR3 runs 15 residues. The CDR3 bases are TGTGCCAGCAGCAGCACAGGGGGAAGCAAACAGCCCCAGCATTTT. Translating it yields CASSSTGGSKQPQHF.

A note on this clonotype: This could be a read error, since a much larger clone is one nucleotide away. The chain is built from TRBV6-1 and TRBJ1-2; 8 bases match TRBD1. CDR1 is MNHNS and CDR2 is SASEGT in the germline V gene. This CDR3 is 12 amino acids long. The DNA of the CDR3 is TGTGCCAGCAGGGACAGGGCCTATGGCTGCACCTTC. Amino acid sequence: CASRDRAYGCTF.

This clonotype has a handful of counts. The chain is built from TRBV7-8 and TRBJ2-5; TRBD1 matches 8 bases. V lost 5 bases, J lost 3 bases, and 5 bases stayed unmatched. CDR1 is SGHVS, CDR2 FQNEAQ, per germline. CDR3 size: 14 residues. CDR3 loop: CASSRDRWKETQYF. The CDR3 DNA sequence: TGTGCCAGCAGCAGGGACAGGTGGAAAGAGACCCAGTACTTC.

Worth noting for this clonotype: Just one base apart from a much larger clone, this may be a read error. The rearrangement joins TRBV9 to TRBJ2-2; the match to TRBD2 covers 9 bases. The germline gives CDR1 SGDLS, CDR2 YYNGEE. This CDR3 has 14 amino acids. The CDR3 sequence: CPSSAGLATGELFF. DNA of the CDR3: TGTCCCAGCAGCGCCGGACTAGCGACCGGGGAGCTGTTTTTT.

This chain connects TRBV25-1 to TRBJ1-5; TRBD1 agrees at 9 bases. CDR1 is MGHDK, CDR2 SYGVNS, per germline. This CDR3 is 17 amino acids long. The V segment lost 5 bases and the J segment 0 bases; nucleotides outside the gene matches: 8. This chain's CDR3 is CASSLRQGGISNQPQHF. CDR3 nucleotide sequence: TGTGCCAGCAGTTTACGACAGGGGGGGATTAGCAATCAGCCCCAGCATTTT. The full variable domain, rest sourced from reference TRBV25-1 and TRBJ1-5, is EADIYQTPRYLVIGTGKKITLECSQTMGHDKMYWYQQDPGMELHLIHYSYGVNSTEKGDLSSESTVSRIRTEHFPLTLESARPSHTSQYLCASSLRQGGISNQPQHFGDGTRLSIL.

V gene TRBV5-1 combines with J gene TRBJ1-2; tentatively, D is TRBD1 (6 bases). The CDR3 length is 14 residues. The V end lost 0 bases, the J end lost 8 bases, and 14 bases lay between the germline ends. From germline, CDR1 is SGHRS and CDR2 YFSETQ. CDR3 residues: CASSLEQSGTGYTF. The DNA of the CDR3 is TGCGCCAGCAGCTTGGAACAAAGCGGGACAGGCTACACCTTC.

This clonotype showed up many times. V gene TRBV25-1 combines with J gene TRBJ2-2; the match to TRBD2 covers 16 bases. Looked up from germline, CDR1 is MGHDK and CDR2 is SYGVNS. The J segment lost 0 bases and the V segment lost 1 base, leaving 2 bases of the junction unmatched. The CDR3 runs 19 residues. DNA of the CDR3: TGTGCCAGCAGTGAATCCGGGACTAGCGGGGGGGCGAACACCGGGGAGCTGTTTTTT. As protein: CASSESGTSGGANTGELFF.

This clonotype was detected only a few times. V is TRBV9 and J is TRBJ1-2; D is unclear. Trimming took off 4 bases at V and 7 bases at J, with 23 bases between the two ends. The CDR3 is 16 amino acids. Germline loops: CDR1 SGDLS, CDR2 YYNGEE. CDR3 sequence: CASSPALDARAGGYTF. CDR3 nucleotides: TGTGCCAGCAGCCCCGCACTGGACGCCCGGGCGGGTGGCTACACCTTC.

The chain has TRBV7-2 and TRBJ1-5; possible D gene TRBD1, 6 bases. The CDR3 has 12 amino acids. Trimming left V 11 bases short and J 5 bases short, with 13 bases between. Germline CDR1 is SGHTA and CDR2 is FQGNSA. This CDR3 is CAWSGGYQPQHF. DNA for the CDR3: TGTGCCTGGAGTGGGGGCTATCAGCCCCAGCATTTT.

V is TRBV12-3 or TRBV12-4 and J is TRBJ1-2; TRBD1 agrees at 9 bases. The length of the CDR3 is 15 residues. Trimming removed 2 bases from V and 6 bases from J; junction bases left unmatched: 7. The CDR3 reads CASSLTGGGFNGYTF. The DNA for the CDR3 is TGTGCCAGCAGTTTAACAGGGGGCGGTTTCAATGGCTACACCTTC.

As concerns this clonotype: The CDR3 end shows no conserved phenylalanine or tryptophan, and so a read error is likely. Because the CDR3's place on the DNA is in doubt, the DNA is left out and the CDR3 is given as listed by TCRdb. This rearrangement joins TRBV7-6 to TRBJ2-7; whether TRBD2, the table's D call, matches the DNA was not checked. The CDR3 is 8 amino acids long, termini counted. Germline lookup yields CDR1 SGHVS and CDR2 FNYEAQ. The CDR3 reads CASSSYRG.

This clonotype appeared many times. Written as DNA, the CDR3 is TGTGCCAGCAGCGTAGAGGGCCCCGCGGGGTATGGCTACACCTTC. Translation gives CASSVEGPAGYGYTF. The chain carries TRBV9 and TRBJ1-2; D call uncertain. Between the trimmed V and J ends, which lost 0 bases and 5 bases, there was a span of 14 bases. Germline CDR1 and CDR2: SGDLS and YYNGEE. This CDR3 region has 15 residues.

This clonotype was found many times. This chain links TRBV2 with TRBJ1-2; D gene unclear. CDR3 length: 14 residues. Germline values: CDR1 SNHLY, CDR2 FYNNEI. Trimming removed 4 bases at V and 4 bases at J, with 13 bases between. As DNA, the CDR3 is TGTGCCAGCAGTGCGGTTCAGGCAACCTATGGCTACACCTTC. Amino acids: CASSAVQATYGYTF.

The rearrangement links TRBV15 to TRBJ1-1; D is possibly TRBD1 (6 bases). Trimming pared 6 bases from V and 2 bases from J, leaving 16 bases between. The CDR3 is made up of 15 amino acids. The germline V gene has CDR1 LNHNV and CDR2 YYDKDF (reference sequence). The CDR3 region has the DNA TGTGCCACCAGGACGGACAGACATGAAAACACTGAAGCTTTCTTT. Its protein product is CATRTDRHENTEAFF.

In this sample, this clonotype turned up many times. The chain links TRBV19 to TRBJ1-1, with a possible D match to TRBD1 (5 bases). Germline loops: CDR1 LNHDA, CDR2 SQIVND (reference sequence). The CDR3 extends over 14 amino acids. V lost 7 bases, J lost 0 bases, and 12 bases lay in between. CDR3: CASKQGGMNTEAFF. The CDR3 coding sequence is TGTGCCAGTAAGCAGGGAGGCATGAACACTGAAGCTTTCTTT.

The rearrangement uses TRBV20-1 and TRBJ2-7; 8 bases match TRBD1. The germline gives CDR1 DFQATT, CDR2 SNEGSKA (reference sequence). The CDR3 has 16 amino acids. Germline trimming cut 4 bases from V and 5 bases from J; bases unmatched to any gene: 16. The DNA for the CDR3 is TGCAGTGCTAAATGGGCAGGGGGCGCATGGAAAAACGAGCAGTACTTC. This gives the protein CSAKWAGGAWKNEQYF.

In the case of this clonotype: The CDR3 does not close with the conserved phenylalanine or tryptophan, likely indicating a read error. The chain recombines TRBV20-1 with TRBJ2-3; 13 nucleotides align to TRBD2. Losses at the gene ends were 6 bases for V and 4 bases for J; bases not matched to a gene: 10. Per the germline V gene, CDR1 is DFQATT and CDR2 is SNEGSKA (reference sequence). The CDR3 has 16 amino acids. The CDR3 sequence is CSASPLGLAGADTQYL. DNA for the CDR3: TGCAGTGCCTCACCCTTAGGACTAGCGGGGGCAGATACGCAGTATCTT.

This clonotype has a single count. Just one base apart from a much larger clone, this may be a read error. The genes are TRBV7-9 and TRBJ1-1, with unresolved D. This CDR3 region has 11 residues. CDR1 and CDR2 from the germline V gene are SEHNR and FQNEAQ (reference sequence). The chain's CDR3 is CASGLIGAAFF. The CDR3 nucleotides are TGTGCCAGCGGCTTAATAGGTGCAGCTTTCTTT. The full variable domain, in which reference TRBV7-9 and TRBJ1-1 provide the parts outside the CDR3, is DTGVSQNPRHKITKRGQNVTFRCDPISEHNRLYWYRQTLGQGPEFLTYFQNEAQLEKSRLLSDRFSAERPKGSFSTLEIQRTEQGDSAMYLCASGLIGAAFFGQGTRLTVV.

This clonotype was counted a few times. The chain has TRBV6-1 and TRBJ1-2, with D unresolved. Germline lookup yields CDR1 MNHNS and CDR2 SASEGT. The CDR3 runs 11 residues. Trimming took off 7 bases at V and 8 bases at J, with 11 bases between the two ends. CDR3 sequence reads: CASIGSWGYTF. The CDR3 nucleotides read TGTGCCAGCATCGGAAGTTGGGGCTACACCTTC.

This clonotype was seen only a few times. V and J are TRBV7-3 and TRBJ2-2; no firm D call. There are 15 residues in the CDR3. Per germline, CDR1 SGHTA and CDR2 FQGTGA. V lost 2 bases to trimming and J lost 7 bases, with 14 bases between them. The CDR3 reads CASSLSVLYSGELFF. The DNA for the CDR3 is TGTGCCAGCAGCTTATCGGTCTTATACAGCGGGGAGCTGTTTTTT.

Ten or more counts support this clonotype. The rearrangement joins TRBV5-1 to TRBJ2-1, with D perhaps assigned TRBD1 or TRBD2 (5 bases each). Germline CDR1 reads SGHRS; CDR2 reads YFSETQ. The ends were cut back, 6 bases at V and 0 bases at J, with 13 bases in the middle. The CDR3 spans 15 residues. The CDR3 protein is CASTRTGTSYNEQFF. CDR3 in DNA: TGCGCCAGCACCAGGACTGGGACCTCCTACAATGAGCAGTTCTTC. The entire variable domain, with the rest obtained from reference TRBV5-1 and TRBJ2-1, is as follows: KAGVTQTPRYLIKTRGQQVTLSCSPISGHRSVSWYQQTPGQGLQFLFEYFSETQRNKGNFPGRFSGRQFSNSRSEMNVSTLELGDSALYLCASTRTGTSYNEQFFGPGTRLTVL.

This clonotype was counted once. V gene TRBV10-3 combines with J gene TRBJ2-3, with D possibly being TRBD1 (5 bases). This CDR3 region has 13 residues. V lost 10 bases to trimming and J lost 4 bases, with 15 bases between them. Germline-derived CDR1 and CDR2 are ENHRY and SYGVKD. CDR3 sequence: CATRDVASDTQYF. CDR3 DNA: TGTGCCACCAGGGATGTGGCATCAGATACGCAGTATTTT.

V is TRBV20-1 and J is TRBJ1-1; D is perhaps TRBD1 (5 bases). There are 13 residues in the CDR3. The V end lost 3 bases, the J end lost 4 bases, and 12 bases lay between the germline ends. Germline CDR1 reads DFQATT; CDR2 reads SNEGSKA (reference sequence). The chain's CDR3 is CSASLGPSTEAFF. The CDR3 DNA follows: TGCAGTGCTAGTTTGGGACCGAGCACTGAAGCTTTCTTT.